These T cell receptor beta chains were read from a single sample in a study of cytomegalovirus exposure and HLA in healthy donors. Clones were sequenced by immunoSEQ multiplex PCR, and TCRdb holds only the in-frame ones, with some missing. The sample gives about 150,000 clones, about 80% of which show up once; 1.5% to 1.7% is in the top ten. The specimen sequenced was PBMCs. The source is a man aged 35 to 55 in good health and CMV-seronegative. The CDR3 runs from the conserved cysteine through the conserved F or W. The D gene is left open where the match is weak. Size is stated for part of the rows, as once, few or many counts, or as a class when the clone is expanded.

size: .; J: TRBJ2-1; D: TRBD2; V: TRBV5-1; DNA: TGCGCCAGCAGGCCGACTAGCGGGAGGGGTGGTGAGCAGTTCTTC; CDR3: CASRPTSGRGGEQFF
size: few; J: TRBJ1-6; D: .; V: TRBV30; DNA: TGTGCCTGGAAAGAGAGGTCCTATAATTCACCCCTCCACTTT; CDR3: CAWKERSYNSPLHF
size: .; J: TRBJ2-7; D: TRBD2; V: TRBV27; DNA: TGTGCCAGCAGTTCGGGCGGGGGCTACGAGCAGTACTTC; CDR3: CASSSGGGYEQYF
size: once; J: TRBJ2-5; D: TRBD2; V: TRBV7-2; DNA: TGTGCCAGCAGCGGGCAGGTAGCGGGAGGGGCCGAGACCCAGTACTTC; CDR3: CASSGQVAGGAETQYF
size: once; J: TRBJ1-3; D: TRBD1; V: TRBV10-2; DNA: TGCGCCAGCAGGACAGGGGGCTTAGGAAACACCATATATTTT; CDR3: CASRTGGLGNTIYF
size: .; J: TRBJ2-2; D: TRBD1; V: TRBV5-1; DNA: TGCGCCAGCAGCTTCGGGGCCAGGGGGCGTGTCGGGGAGCTGTTTTTT; CDR3: CASSFGARGRVGELFF
size: few; J: TRBJ2-1; D: .; V: TRBV5-1; DNA: TGCGCCAGCAGCTTGACTTCCTACAATGAGCAGTTCTTC; CDR3: CASSLTSYNEQFF
size: .; J: TRBJ1-1; D: .; V: TRBV7-2; DNA: TGTGCCAGCAGCTCCCAGGTGAACACTGAAGCTTTCTTT; CDR3: CASSSQVNTEAFF
size: .; J: TRBJ2-3; D: TRBD2; V: TRBV10-1; DNA: TGCGCCAGCAGTGAGCCCCGGACTAGCGTCAGGGCGGAACGCACAGATACGCAGTATTTT; CDR3: CASSEPRTSVRAERTDTQYF
size: once; J: TRBJ2-1; D: TRBD1; V: TRBV2; DNA: TGTGCCAGCAGTGAAGCCTGGACAGGGGTCAATGAGCAGTTCTTC; CDR3: CASSEAWTGVNEQFF
size: .; J: TRBJ1-1; D: TRBD1; V: TRBV7-8; DNA: TGTGCCAGCAGCTCCGGGACAGGGGCCCCGGGAACTGAAGCTTTCTTT; CDR3: CASSSGTGAPGTEAFF
size: .; J: TRBJ2-1; D: TRBD2; V: TRBV10-3; DNA: TGTGCCATCAGTGGCGGGAGTGAGCAGTTCTTC; CDR3: CAISGGSEQFF
size: .; J: TRBJ2-2; D: .; V: TRBV11-3; DNA: TGTGCCAGCAGCTTGGGGAGGACCGGGGAGCTGTTTTTT; CDR3: CASSLGRTGELFF
size: .; J: TRBJ2-5; D: .; V: TRBV7-2; DNA: TGTGCCAGCAGCTTAGGTCCGGGGGAGACCCAGTACTTC; CDR3: CASSLGPGETQYF
size: .; J: TRBJ2-1; D: TRBD2; V: TRBV20-1; DNA: TGCAGTGCCCGGGGAGGGGTTGAGCAGTTCTTC; CDR3: CSARGGVEQFF
size: few; J: TRBJ1-1; D: .; V: TRBV2; DNA: TGTGCCAGCAGTTACAGGGCCCCTACCGAGAACACTGAAGCTTTCTTT; CDR3: CASSYRAPTENTEAFF
size: .; J: TRBJ1-6; D: .; V: TRBV15; DNA: TGTGCCACCAGCAGAGGGGGAGGCAGGGTGAGCTCACCCCTCCACTTT; CDR3: CATSRGGGRVSSPLHF
size: .; J: TRBJ2-1; D: TRBD2; V: TRBV7-6; DNA: TGTGCCAGCAGCAAAGCGGGGCTAGCATACAATGAGCAGTTCTTC; CDR3: CASSKAGLAYNEQFF
size: .; J: TRBJ1-1; D: .; V: TRBV7-9; DNA: TGTGCCAGCAGCTCCCCGGAGGGCCGGAACACTGAAGCTTTCTTT; CDR3: CASSSPEGRNTEAFF
size: few; J: TRBJ2-7; D: .; V: TRBV19; DNA: TGTGCCAGTAGTTCCGACAGGCAATCCTACGAGCAGTACTTC; CDR3: CASSSDRQSYEQYF
size: .; J: TRBJ2-7; D: .; V: TRBV7-2; DNA: TGTGCCAGCACCCAGTCGGGACTTCTAACCTACGAGCAGTACTTC; CDR3: CASTQSGLLTYEQYF
size: .; J: TRBJ2-3; D: .; V: TRBV2; DNA: TGTGCCAGCAGCCTTTTGGAGGGGGGGGATACGCAGTATTTT; CDR3: CASSLLEGGDTQYF
size: .; J: TRBJ2-7; D: .; V: TRBV5-1; DNA: TGCGCCAGCAGCTTGTCGCGTGAATCAAACGAGCAGTACTTC; CDR3: CASSLSRESNEQYF
size: once; J: TRBJ2-7; D: .; V: TRBV10-2; DNA: TGCGCCAGCAGGAAGCGAGGGGGCTACGAGCAGTACTTC; CDR3: CASRKRGGYEQYF
size: .; J: TRBJ1-1; D: .; V: TRBV2; DNA: TGTGCCACCGGAGGACAGTTTATAATGAACACTGAAGCTTTCTTT; CDR3: CATGGQFIMNTEAFF
size: .; J: TRBJ1-1; D: .; V: TRBV5-1; DNA: TGCGCCAGCAGCTTGACTCCCGGGAGGGACACTGAAGCTTTCTTT; CDR3: CASSLTPGRDTEAFF
size: .; J: TRBJ2-5; D: TRBD2; V: TRBV29-1; DNA: TGCAGCGCCTCGGCTAGCGGGGGAGAGACCCAGTACTTC; CDR3: CSASASGGETQYF
size: .; J: TRBJ2-3; D: TRBD2; V: TRBV27; DNA: TGTGCCAGCAGTACCACCCCTTTTAGCGGGAGGGCCTTAGGCCCAGATACGCAGTATTTT; CDR3: CASSTTPFSGRALGPDTQYF
size: .; J: TRBJ2-3; D: .; V: TRBV4-1; DNA: TGCGCCAGCAGCCAAGAACAGGTCCCTAGCACAGATACGCAGTATTTT; CDR3: CASSQEQVPSTDTQYF
size: .; J: TRBJ2-7; D: TRBD2; V: TRBV18; DNA: TGTGCCAGCTCACCAAAGATAGCGGGAAGCTCCTACGAGCAGTACTTC; CDR3: CASSPKIAGSSYEQYF
size: .; J: TRBJ2-1; D: .; V: TRBV19; DNA: TGTGCCAGTTCAATTTCCAGTGGAGTCCATCCCTACAATGAGCAGTTCTTC; CDR3: CASSISSGVHPYNEQFF
size: .; J: TRBJ2-7; D: .; V: TRBV5-1; DNA: TGCGCCAGCAGCTTGGAAGGGAGAAACGGCGAGCAGTACTTC; CDR3: CASSLEGRNGEQYF
size: .; J: TRBJ1-2; D: .; V: TRBV4-1; DNA: TGCGCCAGCAGCCAAGAAGGAGTCCGGGGAAGAAATGGCTACACCTTC; CDR3: CASSQEGVRGRNGYTF
size: .; J: TRBJ2-5; D: .; V: TRBV5-4; DNA: TGTGCCAGCAGCCCTCCGGGTGGCGAGACCCAGTACTTC; CDR3: CASSPPGGETQYF
size: .; J: TRBJ1-5; D: TRBD1; V: TRBV23-1; DNA: TGCGCCAGCAGTCCCTATTTTCCAGGGGGCGGTAATCAGCCCCAGCATTTT; CDR3: CASSPYFPGGGNQPQHF
size: .; J: TRBJ2-1; D: TRBD2; V: TRBV28; DNA: TGTGCCAGCAGAACCCGCTCTAGCGGGAGATACAATGAGCAGTTCTTC; CDR3: CASRTRSSGRYNEQFF
size: .; J: TRBJ1-5; D: .; V: TRBV30; DNA: TGTGCCTGGAGTAAACAGGGATTTGGGGATCAGCCCCAGCATTTT; CDR3: CAWSKQGFGDQPQHF
size: .; J: TRBJ2-6; D: .; V: TRBV28; DNA: TGTGTCAGCCAAGGGACAATCGTCCGATCTGGGGCCAACGTCCTGACTTTC; CDR3: CVSQGTIVRSGANVLTF
size: .; J: TRBJ2-3; D: TRBD1; V: TRBV7-9; DNA: TGTGCCAGCACCCGGGACAGGGAGGCAACAGATACGCAGTATTTT; CDR3: CASTRDREATDTQYF
size: .; J: TRBJ2-5; D: .; V: TRBV5-1; DNA: TGCGCCAGCAGCTTGGGAGGGAGACCCCAAGAGACCCAGTACTTC; CDR3: CASSLGGRPQETQYF
size: .; J: TRBJ2-2; D: .; V: TRBV6-5; DNA: TGTGCCAGCAGTTCGCGGCGTGTCAGATCTCCCGGGGAGCTGTTTTTT; CDR3: CASSSRRVRSPGELFF
size: .; J: TRBJ2-7; D: TRBD2; V: TRBV5-4; DNA: TGTGCCAGCAGCAGGGGAGGGTTGGGGGAGCAGTACTTC; CDR3: CASSRGGLGEQYF
size: .; J: TRBJ1-1; D: .; V: TRBV4-2; DNA: TGTGCCAGCAGCCAAGATCTGGCAGGGGTTCGCTTGACTGAAGCTTTCTTT; CDR3: CASSQDLAGVRLTEAFF
size: .; J: TRBJ2-4; D: TRBD1; V: TRBV2; DNA: TGTGCCAGCAGTAGGGACAGGGCGGACAGTCAGTACTTC; CDR3: CASSRDRADSQYF
size: once; J: TRBJ1-5; D: .; V: TRBV7-8; DNA: TGTGCCAGCAGCTTAGGTGCCGGCCACGGAGGGCCCCAGCATTTT; CDR3: CASSLGAGHGGPQHF
size: .; J: TRBJ1-1; D: .; V: TRBV6-5; DNA: TGTGCCAGCAGTTCCGACAGGTGGGCGTCAAACACTGAAGCTTTCTTT; CDR3: CASSSDRWASNTEAFF
size: few; J: TRBJ1-1; D: .; V: TRBV6-1; DNA: TGTGCCAGCAGTGAAAGACAGTTCACTGAAGCTTTCTTT; CDR3: CASSERQFTEAFF
size: .; J: TRBJ2-7; D: TRBD1; V: TRBV25-1; DNA: TGTGCCAGCAGCTTTACAGGGGGCAGCGAGCAGTACTTC; CDR3: CASSFTGGSEQYF
size: .; J: TRBJ2-1; D: TRBD2; V: TRBV5-1; DNA: TGCGCCAGCAGCTTACTAGCGGGGGAGTACAATGAGCAGTTCTTC; CDR3: CASSLLAGEYNEQFF
size: .; J: TRBJ1-4; D: .; V: TRBV5-4; DNA: TGTGCCAGCAGCTTGGCGGCAACTAATGAAAAACTGTTTTTT; CDR3: CASSLAATNEKLFF